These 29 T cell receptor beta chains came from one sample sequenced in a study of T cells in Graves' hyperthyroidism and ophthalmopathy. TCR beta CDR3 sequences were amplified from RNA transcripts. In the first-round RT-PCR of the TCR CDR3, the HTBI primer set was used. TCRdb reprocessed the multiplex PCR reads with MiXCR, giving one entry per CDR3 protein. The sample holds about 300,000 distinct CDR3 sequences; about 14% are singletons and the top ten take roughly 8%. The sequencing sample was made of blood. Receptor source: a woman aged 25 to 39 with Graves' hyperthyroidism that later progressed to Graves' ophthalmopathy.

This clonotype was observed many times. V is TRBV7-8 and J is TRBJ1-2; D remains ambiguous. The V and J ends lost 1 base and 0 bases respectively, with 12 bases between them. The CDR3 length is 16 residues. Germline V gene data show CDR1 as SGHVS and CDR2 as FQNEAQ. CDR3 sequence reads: CASSLGAPLANYGYTF. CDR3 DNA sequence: TGTGCCAGCAGCTTAGGGGCACCCCTTGCTAACTATGGCTACACCTTC.

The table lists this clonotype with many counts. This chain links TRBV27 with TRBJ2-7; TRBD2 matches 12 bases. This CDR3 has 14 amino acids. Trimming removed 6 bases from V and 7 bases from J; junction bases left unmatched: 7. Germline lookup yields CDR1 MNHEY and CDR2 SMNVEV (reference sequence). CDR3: CASSMGLAGGEQYF. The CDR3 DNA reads TGTGCCAGCAGCATGGGACTAGCGGGCGGGGAGCAGTACTTC.

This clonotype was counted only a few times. CDR3 amino acids: CASSFSPELNSGANVLTF. CDR3 bases: TGTGCCAGCAGCTTCTCGCCGGAATTAAACTCTGGGGCCAACGTCCTGACTTTC. V and J are TRBV7-2 and TRBJ2-6; D gene uncertain. Trimming removed 3 bases at V and 0 bases at J, with 15 bases between. This CDR3 is 18 amino acids long. The V gene's germline CDR1 is SGHTA and CDR2 FQGNSA. Drawing the rest from reference TRBV7-2 and TRBJ2-6, the complete variable domain is GAGVSQSPSNKVTEKGKDVELRCDPISGHTALYWYRQSLGQGLEFLIYFQGNSAPDKSGLPSDRFSAERTGGSVSTLTIQRTQQEDSAVYLCASSFSPELNSGANVLTFGAGSRLTVL.

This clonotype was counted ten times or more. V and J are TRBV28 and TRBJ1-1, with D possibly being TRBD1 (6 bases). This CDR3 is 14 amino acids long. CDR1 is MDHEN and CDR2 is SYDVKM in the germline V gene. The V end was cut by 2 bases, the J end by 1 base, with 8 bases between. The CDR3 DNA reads TGTGCCAGCAGTTTAAGGGGGGGGAACACTGAAGCTTTCTTT. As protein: CASSLRGGNTEAFF. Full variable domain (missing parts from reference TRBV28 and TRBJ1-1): DVKVTQSSRYLVKRTGEKVFLECVQDMDHENMFWYRQDPGLGLRLIYFSYDVKMKEKGDIPEGYSVSREKKERFSLILESASTNQTSMYLCASSLRGGNTEAFFGQGTRLTVV.

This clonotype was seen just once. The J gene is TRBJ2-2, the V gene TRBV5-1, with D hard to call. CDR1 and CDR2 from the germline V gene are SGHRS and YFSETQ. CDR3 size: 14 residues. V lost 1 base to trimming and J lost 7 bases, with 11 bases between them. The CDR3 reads CASSLRPENGELFF. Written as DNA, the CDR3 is TGCGCCAGCAGCTTGCGTCCCGAAAACGGGGAGCTGTTTTTT.

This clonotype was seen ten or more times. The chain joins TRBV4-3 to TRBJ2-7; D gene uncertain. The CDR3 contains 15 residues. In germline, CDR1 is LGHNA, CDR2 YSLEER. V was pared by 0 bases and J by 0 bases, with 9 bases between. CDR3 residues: CASSQEDGASYEQYF. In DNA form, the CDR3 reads TGCGCCAGCAGCCAAGAGGACGGTGCCTCCTACGAGCAGTACTTC.

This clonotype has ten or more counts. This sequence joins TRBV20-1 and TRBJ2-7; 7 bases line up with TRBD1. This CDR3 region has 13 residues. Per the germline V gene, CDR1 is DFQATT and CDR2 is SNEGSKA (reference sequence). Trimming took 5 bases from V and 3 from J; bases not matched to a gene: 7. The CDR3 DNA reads TGCAGTGCTTCCCAGGGGGTGGGCTACGAGCAGTACTTC. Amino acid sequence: CSASQGVGYEQYF.

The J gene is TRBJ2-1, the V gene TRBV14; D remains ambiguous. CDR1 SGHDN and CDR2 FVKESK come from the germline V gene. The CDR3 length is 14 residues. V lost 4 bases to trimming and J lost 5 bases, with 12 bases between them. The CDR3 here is CASSPDNPDNEQFF. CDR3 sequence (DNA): TGTGCCAGCAGCCCCGATAATCCCGACAATGAGCAGTTCTTC.

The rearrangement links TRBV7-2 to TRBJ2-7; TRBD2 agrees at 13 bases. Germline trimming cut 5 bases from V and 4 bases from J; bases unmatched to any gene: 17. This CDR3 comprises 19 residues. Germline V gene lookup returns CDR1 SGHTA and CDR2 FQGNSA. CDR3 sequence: CASSGRGTSGAAIVYEQYF. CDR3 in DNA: TGTGCCAGCAGCGGAAGGGGGACTAGCGGGGCTGCGATCGTGTACGAGCAGTACTTC.

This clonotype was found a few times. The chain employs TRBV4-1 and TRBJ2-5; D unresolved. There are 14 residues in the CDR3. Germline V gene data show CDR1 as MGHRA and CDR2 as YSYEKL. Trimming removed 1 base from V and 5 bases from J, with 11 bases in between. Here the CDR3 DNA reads TGCGCCAGCAGCCAAGTTCCTGGCGGTGAGACCCAGTACTTC. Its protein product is CASSQVPGGETQYF.

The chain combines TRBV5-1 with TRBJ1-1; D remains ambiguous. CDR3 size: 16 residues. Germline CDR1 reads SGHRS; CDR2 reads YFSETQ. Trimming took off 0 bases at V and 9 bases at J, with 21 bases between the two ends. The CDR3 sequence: CASSLDSGSYDRKAFF. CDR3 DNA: TGCGCCAGCAGCTTGGACTCCGGGTCGTACGATCGAAAAGCTTTCTTT.

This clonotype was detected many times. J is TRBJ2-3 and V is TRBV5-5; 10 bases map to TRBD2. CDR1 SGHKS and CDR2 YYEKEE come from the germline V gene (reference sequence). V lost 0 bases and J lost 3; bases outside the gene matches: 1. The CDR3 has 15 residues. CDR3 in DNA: TGTGCCAGCAGCTTGGCTAGCGGGAGTACAGATACGCAGTATTTT. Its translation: CASSLASGSTDTQYF.

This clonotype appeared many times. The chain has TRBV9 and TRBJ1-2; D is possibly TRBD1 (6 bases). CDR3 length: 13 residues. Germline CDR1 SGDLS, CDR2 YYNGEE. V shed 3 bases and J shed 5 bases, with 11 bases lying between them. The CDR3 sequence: CASSDRVGYGYTF. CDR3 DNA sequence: TGTGCCAGCAGCGACAGGGTGGGGTATGGCTACACCTTC. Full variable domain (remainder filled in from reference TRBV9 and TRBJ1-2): DSGVTQTPKHLITATGQRVTLRCSPRSGDLSVYWYQQSLDQGLQFLIQYYNGEERAKGNILERFSAQQFPDLHSELNLSSLELGDSALYFCASSDRVGYGYTFGSGTRLTVV.

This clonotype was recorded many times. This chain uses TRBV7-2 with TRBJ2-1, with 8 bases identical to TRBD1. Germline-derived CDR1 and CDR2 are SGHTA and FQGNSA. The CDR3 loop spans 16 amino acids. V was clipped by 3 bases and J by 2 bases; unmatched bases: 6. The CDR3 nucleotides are TGTGCCAGCAGCTTTCTAGCAGGGGGCACCTACAATGAGCAGTTCTTC. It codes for CASSFLAGGTYNEQFF.

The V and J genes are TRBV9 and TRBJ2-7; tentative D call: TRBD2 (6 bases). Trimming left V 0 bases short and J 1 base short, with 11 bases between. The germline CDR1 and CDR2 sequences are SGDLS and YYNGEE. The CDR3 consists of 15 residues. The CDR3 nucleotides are TGTGCCAGCAGCGTAGCGACGGGAGCATCCTACGAGCAGTACTTC. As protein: CASSVATGASYEQYF.

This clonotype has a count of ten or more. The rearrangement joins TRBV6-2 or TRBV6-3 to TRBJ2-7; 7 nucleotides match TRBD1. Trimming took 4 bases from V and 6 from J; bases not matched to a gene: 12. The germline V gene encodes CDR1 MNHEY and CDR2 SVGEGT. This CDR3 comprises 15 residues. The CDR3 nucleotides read TGTGCCAGCAGTTTTACCGTCGACAGGGTTGGCGAGCAGTACTTC. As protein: CASSFTVDRVGEQYF.

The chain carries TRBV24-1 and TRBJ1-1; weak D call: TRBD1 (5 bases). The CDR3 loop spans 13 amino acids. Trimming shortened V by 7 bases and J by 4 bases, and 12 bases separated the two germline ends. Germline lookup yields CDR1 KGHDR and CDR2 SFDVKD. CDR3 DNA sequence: TGTGCCACCAGCCTTGGGGGGGGCACTGAAGCTTTCTTT. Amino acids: CATSLGGGTEAFF.

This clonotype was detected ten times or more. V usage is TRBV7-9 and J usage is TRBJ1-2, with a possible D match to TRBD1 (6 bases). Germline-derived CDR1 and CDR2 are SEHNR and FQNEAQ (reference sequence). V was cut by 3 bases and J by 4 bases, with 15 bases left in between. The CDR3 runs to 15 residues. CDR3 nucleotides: TGTGCCAGCAGCTTGGATTCCGGGGGCCGCTATGGCTACACCTTC. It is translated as CASSLDSGGRYGYTF.

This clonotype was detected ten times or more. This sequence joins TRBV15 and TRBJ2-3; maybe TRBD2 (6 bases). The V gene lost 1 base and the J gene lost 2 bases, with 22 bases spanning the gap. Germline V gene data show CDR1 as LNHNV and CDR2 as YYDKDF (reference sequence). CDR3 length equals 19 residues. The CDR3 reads CATSRGGITRDSVTDTQYF. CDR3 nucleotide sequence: TGTGCCACCAGCAGAGGTGGCATTACCCGGGACTCTGTCACAGATACGCAGTATTTT.

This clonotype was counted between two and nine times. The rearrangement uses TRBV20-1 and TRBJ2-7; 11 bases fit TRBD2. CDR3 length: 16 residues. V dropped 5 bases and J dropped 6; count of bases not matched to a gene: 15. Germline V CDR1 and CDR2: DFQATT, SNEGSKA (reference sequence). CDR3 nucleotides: TGCAGTGCTCGACCGTTACTAGCGGGAGTCCCAAGCGAGCAGTACTTC. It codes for CSARPLLAGVPSEQYF.

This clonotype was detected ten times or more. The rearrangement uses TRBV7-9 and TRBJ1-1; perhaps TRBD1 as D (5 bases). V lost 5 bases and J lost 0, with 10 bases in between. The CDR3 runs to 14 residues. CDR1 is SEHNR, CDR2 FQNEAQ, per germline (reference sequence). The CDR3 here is CASSDLRVNTEAFF. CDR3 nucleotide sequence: TGTGCCAGCAGCGACCTCAGGGTGAACACTGAAGCTTTCTTT.

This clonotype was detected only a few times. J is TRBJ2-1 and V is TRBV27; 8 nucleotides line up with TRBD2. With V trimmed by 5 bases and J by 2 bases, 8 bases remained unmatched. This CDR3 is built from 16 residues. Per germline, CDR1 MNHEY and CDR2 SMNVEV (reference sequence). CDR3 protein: CASSALADRPYNEQFF. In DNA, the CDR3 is TGTGCCAGCAGTGCACTAGCGGACAGACCCTACAATGAGCAGTTCTTC.

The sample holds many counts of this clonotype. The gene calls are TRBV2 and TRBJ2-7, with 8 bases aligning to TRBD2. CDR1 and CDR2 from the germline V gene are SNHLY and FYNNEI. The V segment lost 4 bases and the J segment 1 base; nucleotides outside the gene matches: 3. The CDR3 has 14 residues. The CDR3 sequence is CASSVQRGSYEQYF. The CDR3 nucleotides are TGTGCCAGCAGTGTCCAGCGGGGGTCCTACGAGCAGTACTTC.

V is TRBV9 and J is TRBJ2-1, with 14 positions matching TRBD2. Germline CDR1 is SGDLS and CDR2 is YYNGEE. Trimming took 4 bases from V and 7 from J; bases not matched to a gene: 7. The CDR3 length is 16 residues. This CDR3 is CASSPPGLAGVNEQFF. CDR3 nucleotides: TGTGCCAGCAGCCCCCCGGGACTAGCGGGAGTTAATGAGCAGTTCTTC.

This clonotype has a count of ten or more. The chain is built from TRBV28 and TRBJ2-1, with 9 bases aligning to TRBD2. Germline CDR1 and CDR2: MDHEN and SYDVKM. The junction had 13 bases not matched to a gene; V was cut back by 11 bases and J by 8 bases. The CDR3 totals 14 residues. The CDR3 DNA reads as TGTGCCGCGCGGGGGCGGGAGGGGGTATATGAGCAGTTCTTC. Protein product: CAARGREGVYEQFF.

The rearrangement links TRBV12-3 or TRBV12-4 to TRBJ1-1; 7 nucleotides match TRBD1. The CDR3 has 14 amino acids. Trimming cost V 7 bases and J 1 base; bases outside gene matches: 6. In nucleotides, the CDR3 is TGTGCCAGCATTCCCCGGACAGGGAACACTGAAGCTTTCTTT. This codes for CASIPRTGNTEAFF.

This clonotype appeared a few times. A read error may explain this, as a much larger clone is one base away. The CDR3 bases are TGTGCCAGCAGCTTGGCTTCTGCCAGCACCTACGAGCAGTACTTC. As protein: CASSLASASTYEQYF. The chain links TRBV3-1 to TRBJ2-7; D remains unclear. The V end was cut by 5 bases, the J end by 2 bases, with 16 bases between. The CDR3 covers 15 residues. Germline values: CDR1 LGHDT, CDR2 YNNKEL (reference sequence).

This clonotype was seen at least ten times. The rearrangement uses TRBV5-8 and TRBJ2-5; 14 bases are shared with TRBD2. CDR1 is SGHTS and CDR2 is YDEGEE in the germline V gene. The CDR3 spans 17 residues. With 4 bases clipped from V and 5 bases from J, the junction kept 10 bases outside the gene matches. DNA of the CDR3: TGTGCCAGCAGCCCCGGGACTAGCGGGAGTGGGGGCGAGACCCAGTACTTC. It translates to CASSPGTSGSGGETQYF.

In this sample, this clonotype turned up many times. The CDR3 loop is CASSEETAGYEQYF. CDR3 coding DNA: TGTGCCAGCAGTGAGGAGACGGCGGGCTACGAGCAGTACTTC. V gene TRBV2 combines with J gene TRBJ2-7; a possible D gene is TRBD2 (5 bases). The CDR3 runs 14 residues. V shed 3 bases and J shed 3 bases, with 12 bases lying between them. Germline V gives CDR1 SNHLY, CDR2 FYNNEI.